The rows below give T cell receptor gamma chains drawn from one sample of a study of intestinal T cells in coeliac disease. TCRdb re-called the multiplex PCR reads with CATT. The repertoire includes about 550 gamma-chain clones, about 53% of them detected once, and about 40% sits in the top ten. The sample consisted of a duodenal biopsy. The receptors originated from a human donor who served as a control with a normal duodenal biopsy, not a healthy volunteer. Each CDR3 is given with its conserved first and last residue. Clone size is shown for a subset of rows, as once, few, many or a class of expanded clone.

TRGJP1,-,TRGV4,TGTGCCACCTGGGATGGTTTTTTTCAAACTGGTTGGTTCAAGATATTT,CATWDGFFQTGWFKIF
TRGJ1/TRGJ2,-,TRGV11,TGTGCCTGCTGGGGACCGGGGAAACTCTTT,CACWGPGKLF
TRGJ1/TRGJ2,-,TRGV4,TGTGCCACCTGGGATGGGCCCATAGGGAAACTCTTT,CATWDGPIGKLF
TRGJ1/TRGJ2,hyperexpanded,TRGV10,TGTGCTGCGTGGGATCCAGATTATTATAAGAAACTCTTT,CAAWDPDYYKKLF
TRGJ1/TRGJ2,-,TRGV9,TGTGCTCGTGGGAGGTGCAATTATAAGAAACTCTTT,CARGRCNYKKLF
TRGJP,-,TRGV2,TGTGCCACCTGGGACGGGCCGAAGGTATTT,CATWDGPKVF
TRGJ1/TRGJ2,-,TRGV2,TGTGCCACCCGCACCTATTATAAGAAACTCTTT,CATRTYYKKLF
TRGJP1,-,TRGV10,TGTGCTGCGTTGGGCCCTGGTTGGTTCAAGATATTT,CAALGPGWFKIF
TRGJ1/TRGJ2,-,TRGV4,TGTGCCACCGAATCTGGGGATAAGAAACTCTTT,CATESGDKKLF
TRGJP1,-,TRGV8,TGTGCCACCTGGGATTCACTGGTTTGGTTCAAGATATTT,CATWDSLVWFKIF
TRGJP2,-,TRGV4,TGTGCCAACCTGGCGGGGAGTAGTGATTGGATCAAGACGTTT,CANLAGSSDWIKTF
TRGJ1/TRGJ2,-,TRGV9,TGTGCCTTGTGGGAGGTGCCGAGGGCTATTTATAAGAAACTCTTT,CALWEVPRAIYKKLF
TRGJ1/TRGJ2,-,TRGV3,TGTGCCGACCTGGGACAGGCTATGTATTATAAGAAACTCTTT,CADLGQAMYYKKLF
TRGJ1/TRGJ2,once,TRGV2,TGTGCCACCTGGGACGGTTCTATGTATAAGAAACTCTTT,CATWDGSMYKKLF
TRGJP1,-,TRGV10,TGTGCTGCGTGGGATGGGCCTCACGTGTGGTTCAAGATATTT,CAAWDGPHVWFKIF
TRGJ1/TRGJ2,large,TRGV9,TGTGCCTTGTGGGAGGTTCTCTACCTTGGGAATTATTATAAGAAACTCTTT,CALWEVLYLGNYYKKLF
TRGJ1/TRGJ2,hyperexpanded,TRGV10,TGTGCTGCGTGGGACACTTATTATAAGAAACTCTTT,CAAWDTYYKKLF
TRGJ1/TRGJ2,-,TRGV9,TGTGCCCTTGTGGGAATTTATAAGAAACTCTTT,CALVGIYKKLF
TRGJ1/TRGJ2,-,TRGV8,TGTGCCACCTGGGATAGTAACCGGCGAATTATTTATAAGAAACTCTTT,CATWDSNRRIIYKKLF
TRGJ1/TRGJ2,-,TRGV10,TGTGCTGCGTGGGATAGGCCCCTTTATTATAAGAAACTCTTT,CAAWDRPLYYKKLF
TRGJ1/TRGJ2,-,TRGV9,TGTGCCTTGTGGGAATTTTATAAGAAACTCTTT,CALWEFYKKLF
TRGJ1/TRGJ2,once,TRGV8,TGTGCCACTGGGACAAAGAAACTCTTT,CATGTKKLF
TRGJP1,-,TRGV11,TGTGCCTGCTGGTGGTTGGTTCAAAATATTTGCTGCAAAACTTTT,CACWWLVQNICCKTF
TRGJP1,-,TRGV10,TGTGCTGGCGTGGGATGGGGTTGCGGGACCACTGGTTGGTTCAAGATATTT,CAGVGWGCGTTGWFKIF
TRGJP1,few,TRGV10,TGTGCTGCGTGGGATGGGGTTGCGGGACCCACTGGTTGGTTCAAGATATTT,CAAWDGVAGPTGWFKIF
TRGJ1/TRGJ2,large,TRGV2,TGTGCCACCTGGGACGGGCGGGGGGCGTATTATAAGAAACTCTTT,CATWDGRGAYYKKLF
TRGJP1,-,TRGV10,TGTGCTGCGTGGGATTGGCAGGGTTGGTTCAAGATATTT,CAAWDWQGWFKIF
TRGJ1/TRGJ2,-,TRGV9,TGTGCCCTGTGGGAGGTGCCTGGTTATTATAAGAAACTCTTT,CALWEVPGYYKKLF
TRGJ1/TRGJ2,few,TRGV2,TGTGCCACCTGGGACGATTATAAGAAACTCTTT,CATWDDYKKLF
TRGJ1/TRGJ2,-,TRGV2,TGTGCACCTGGGACGGGGCGGGGGGCGTATTATAAGAAACTCTTT,CAPGTGRGAYYKKLF
TRGJP1,few,TRGV11,TGTGCCTGCTGGATTATTCGACTTAGTACTGGTTGGTTCAAGATATTT,CACWIIRLSTGWFKIF
TRGJP1,-,TRGV10,TGTGCTGCGCGTGGGGGGCCTGATACCACTGGTTGGTTCAAGATATTT,CAARGGPDTTGWFKIF
TRGJ1/TRGJ2,-,TRGV4,TGTGCCACCTGGGGATGGGGGAATTATTATAAGAAACTCTTT,CATWGWGNYYKKLF
TRGJP1,-,TRGV10,TGTGCTGCGTGGGATGGGGGTTGCGGGACCACTGGTTGGTTCAAGATATTT,CAAWDGGCGTTGWFKIF
TRGJ1/TRGJ2,few,TRGV4,TGTGCCACCAATCTGGGGGATAAGAAACTCTTT,CATNLGDKKLF
TRGJ1/TRGJ2,-,TRGV4,TGCGCCACCTGGGTTTATTATAAGAAACTCTTT,CATWVYYKKLF
TRGJ1/TRGJ2,-,TRGV9,TGTGCCTTTGTGGGAGGTGTTTACTATAAGAAACTCTTT,CAFVGGVYYKKLF
TRGJP2,large,TRGV2,TGTGCCACCTGGGACGGCGGGGGTGATTGGATCAAGACGTTT,CATWDGGGDWIKTF
TRGJ1/TRGJ2,hyperexpanded,TRGV10,TGTGCTGCGTGGGAGATACCAACGAATTATTATAAGAAACTCTTT,CAAWEIPTNYYKKLF
TRGJ1/TRGJ2,-,TRGV4,TGTGCCCACCTGGGATGGACTATACTCGATGGGGGTTATAAGAAACTCTTT,CAHLGWTILDGGYKKLF
TRGJ1/TRGJ2,-,TRGV4,TGTGCCACCTGTTCCAGCTGTTATTATAAGAAACTCTTT,CATCSSCYYKKLF
TRGJ1/TRGJ2,-,TRGV10,TGTGCGGCATTACCAAATTATTATAAGAAACTCTTT,CAALPNYYKKLF
TRGJP1,-,TRGV10,TGTGCTGCGTGCGAAAATACCACTGGTTGGTTCAAGATATTT,CAACENTTGWFKIF